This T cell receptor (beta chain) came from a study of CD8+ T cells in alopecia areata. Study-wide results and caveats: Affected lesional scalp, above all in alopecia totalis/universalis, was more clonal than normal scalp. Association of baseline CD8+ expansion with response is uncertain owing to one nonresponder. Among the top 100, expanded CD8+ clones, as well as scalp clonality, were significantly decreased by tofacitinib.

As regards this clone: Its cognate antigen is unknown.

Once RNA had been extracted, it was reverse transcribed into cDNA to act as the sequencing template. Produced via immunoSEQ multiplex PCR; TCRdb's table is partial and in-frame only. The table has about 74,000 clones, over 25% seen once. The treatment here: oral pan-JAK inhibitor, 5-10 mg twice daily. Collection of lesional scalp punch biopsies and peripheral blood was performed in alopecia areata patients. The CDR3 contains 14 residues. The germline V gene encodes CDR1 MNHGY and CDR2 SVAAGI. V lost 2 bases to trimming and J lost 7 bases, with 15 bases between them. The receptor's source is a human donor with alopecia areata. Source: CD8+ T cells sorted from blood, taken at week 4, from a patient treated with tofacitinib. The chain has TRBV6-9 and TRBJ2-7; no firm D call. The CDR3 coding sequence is TGTGCCAGCAGTTATGTGACGGACCTCGGGGAGCAGTACTTC. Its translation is CASSYVTDLGEQYF.